The present T cell receptor (beta chain) was sequenced within a study of shared clonotypes between healthy human individuals. Original handling: ImmunoSEQ output lacked quality scores and full-length reads, limiting matched filtering. Profiling relied on immunoSEQ multiplex PCR, and the TCRdb table lists in-frame clones only, not all of them. V, J and clone size reflect that table, while D and trimming were determined from the DNA. The top ten hold roughly 1.7% of the sample, which has some 2,100,000 clones, about 93% seen once. Trimming took 6 bases from V and 3 from J, leaving 18 bases between them. Germline values: CDR1 MGHRA, CDR2 YSYEKL. The CDR3 runs 16 residues. Naive CD8 isolation took CD45RO-negative cells positively selected for CCR7 and excluded terminally differentiated effector memory CD45RA+ cells.

The origin of this receptor is a man in his late teens or twenties in good health. Some clones in this sample may be carry-over from other donors' samples. Sample: naive CD8+ T cells from PBMCs. V is TRBV4-1 and J is TRBJ1-5, with TRBD1 as a possible D gene (6 bases). The CDR3 spells CASRHSAGALNQPQHF. The CDR3 bases are TGCGCCAGCAGGCATTCGGCAGGGGCGCTCAATCAGCCCCAGCATTTT.